One and the same sample provided the 12 T cell receptor beta chains below, sequenced in a study of Ad26.COV2.S vaccination and SARS-CoV-2 variants. The method was immunoSEQ multiplex PCR; TCRdb's version includes in-frame clones alone and lacks a portion of them. This sample yields under 400,000 clones, of which around 87% are seen a single time; around 3.7% belongs to the top ten. The treatment here: 15 to 20 received Ad26.COV2.S at low or high dose, single or two shots; about 5 received placebo; per-sample allocation not given. All samples were drawn on day 63, counting from the first vaccine or placebo injection. The sample in question was peripheral blood, obtained in a trial of Ad26.COV2.S vaccine versus placebo. The receptors were sampled from a person between 18 and 60 years old who received the Ad26.COV2.S COVID-19 vaccine or a placebo.

The rearrangement joins TRBV30 to TRBJ2-5; 7 bases are shared with TRBD2. V shed 8 bases, J shed 2 bases, and the junction held 8 bases outside the gene matches. Germline CDR1 and CDR2: GTSNPN and SVGIG (reference sequence). CDR3 length equals 13 residues. CDR3 sequence (DNA): TGTGCCCTGTTGCGGGGGTTTCAAGAGACCCAGTACTTC. Protein product: CALLRGFQETQYF.

This chain joins TRBV4-1 and TRBJ1-2, with TRBD1 as a possible D gene (6 bases). V was shortened by 4 bases and J by 2 bases, with 17 bases between the two germline ends. The germline CDR1 and CDR2 sequences are MGHRA and YSYEKL. CDR3 size: 16 residues. Here the CDR3 DNA reads TGCGCCAGCAGCCCGAACCTGGGCAGGGGCAACTATGGCTACACCTTC. Translating it yields CASSPNLGRGNYGYTF.

Note on this clone: This sample also contains other DNA sequences that code for the same CDR3. The chain employs TRBV30 and TRBJ1-5; possible D gene TRBD1, 5 bases. V lost 2 bases and J 4 bases, leaving 9 bases between the germline ends. Germline V lookup: CDR1 GTSNPN, CDR2 SVGIG (reference sequence). The CDR3 runs 13 residues. Written as DNA, the CDR3 is TGTGCCTGGAGTCTGCAGGGTAATCAGCCCCAGCATTTT. Translated, it gives CAWSLQGNQPQHF. The full variable domain, with the rest looked up from reference TRBV30 and TRBJ1-5, is SQTIHQWPATLVQPVGSPLSLECTVEGTSNPNLYWYRQAAGRGLQLLFYSVGIGQISSEVPQNLSASRPQDRQFILSSKKLLLSDSGFYLCAWSLQGNQPQHFGDGTRLSIL.

The V and J genes are TRBV24-1 and TRBJ2-5; D unresolved. This CDR3 is 13 amino acids long. Trimming removed 4 bases at V and 3 bases at J, with 8 bases between. CDR1 is KGHDR, CDR2 SFDVKD, per germline. CDR3 bases: TGTGCCACCAGTGACGGTGGAGAAGAGACCCAGTACTTC. This gives the protein CATSDGGEETQYF.

This chain uses TRBV7-9 with TRBJ1-6, with D unclear. The germline V and J ends were trimmed by 2 bases and 7 bases, with 12 bases remaining between them. Germline V gene data show CDR1 as SEHNR and CDR2 as FQNEAQ (reference sequence). The CDR3 covers 15 residues. The CDR3 nucleotides are TGTGCCAGCAGCTTATCGCTCGGCGCAAATTCACCCCTCCACTTT. It codes for CASSLSLGANSPLHF.

This clone showed up just once. The genes are TRBV7-8 and TRBJ2-6, with TRBD2 matching over 11 bases. Trimming removed 4 bases from V and 3 bases from J; junction bases left unmatched: 8. Germline CDR1 SGHVS, CDR2 FQNEAQ. The CDR3 is 18 amino acids. The CDR3 DNA is TGTGCCAGCAGCTCCCGAGCAGGGACTAGCGGTGGGGCCAACGTCCTGACTTTC. The encoded protein is CASSSRAGTSGGANVLTF.

The rearrangement links TRBV7-9 to TRBJ2-1, with 7 bases matching TRBD1. CDR1 and CDR2 from the germline V gene are SEHNR and FQNEAQ (reference sequence). CDR3 length equals 15 residues. Trimming took 1 base from V and 5 from J; bases not matched to a gene: 5. The CDR3 here is CASSLGRDSHNEQFF. CDR3 DNA: TGTGCCAGCAGCTTAGGCCGGGACAGCCACAATGAGCAGTTCTTC.

The chain links TRBV6-5 to TRBJ2-7; TRBD2 might be the D (6 bases). Germline V gene data show CDR1 as MNHEY and CDR2 as SVGAGI. The CDR3 length is 15 residues. V dropped 0 bases and J dropped 0 bases, with 9 bases sitting between them. The CDR3 nucleotides read TGTGCCAGCAGTTACTCGGCGGGGAGCTCCTACGAGCAGTACTTC. Amino acid sequence: CASSYSAGSSYEQYF.

This clone has just a few counts. The chain uses TRBV14 and TRBJ1-2, with D maybe TRBD1 (6 bases). Per the germline V gene, CDR1 is SGHDN and CDR2 is FVKESK. Trimming left V 0 bases short and J 7 bases short, with 12 bases between. This CDR3 has 14 residues. CDR3 DNA: TGTGCCAGCAGCCAAGATAGGGGGGCCGGTGGCTACACCTTC. This sequence encodes CASSQDRGAGGYTF.

This chain connects TRBV19 to TRBJ2-2, with D hard to call. The CDR3 has 17 residues. V lost 1 base, J lost 0 bases, and 12 bases lay in between. In germline, CDR1 is LNHDA, CDR2 SQIVND (reference sequence). CDR3 amino acids: CASSIVGYGPNTGELFF. CDR3 DNA: TGTGCCAGTAGTATAGTAGGTTACGGGCCGAACACCGGGGAGCTGTTTTTT.

J is TRBJ2-7 and V is TRBV5-1; 7 bases fit TRBD2. Germline V gene lookup returns CDR1 SGHRS and CDR2 YFSETQ. The CDR3 has 16 amino acids. After removal of 1 base from V and 6 bases from J, the junction contained 13 bases not matched to a gene. The chain's CDR3 is CASSLTAVAPGGEQYF. Written as DNA, the CDR3 is TGCGCCAGCAGCTTGACTGCGGTTGCCCCGGGGGGCGAGCAGTACTTC.

The gene calls are TRBV7-2 and TRBJ1-1; D is ambiguous. The CDR3 covers 14 residues. CDR1 is SGHTA and CDR2 is FQGNSA in the germline V gene. Between the trimmed V and J ends, which lost 5 bases and 5 bases, there was a span of 15 bases. CDR3 in amino acids: CASSPEYGETEAFF. The CDR3 coding sequence is TGTGCCAGCAGCCCAGAATACGGGGAAACTGAAGCTTTCTTT.